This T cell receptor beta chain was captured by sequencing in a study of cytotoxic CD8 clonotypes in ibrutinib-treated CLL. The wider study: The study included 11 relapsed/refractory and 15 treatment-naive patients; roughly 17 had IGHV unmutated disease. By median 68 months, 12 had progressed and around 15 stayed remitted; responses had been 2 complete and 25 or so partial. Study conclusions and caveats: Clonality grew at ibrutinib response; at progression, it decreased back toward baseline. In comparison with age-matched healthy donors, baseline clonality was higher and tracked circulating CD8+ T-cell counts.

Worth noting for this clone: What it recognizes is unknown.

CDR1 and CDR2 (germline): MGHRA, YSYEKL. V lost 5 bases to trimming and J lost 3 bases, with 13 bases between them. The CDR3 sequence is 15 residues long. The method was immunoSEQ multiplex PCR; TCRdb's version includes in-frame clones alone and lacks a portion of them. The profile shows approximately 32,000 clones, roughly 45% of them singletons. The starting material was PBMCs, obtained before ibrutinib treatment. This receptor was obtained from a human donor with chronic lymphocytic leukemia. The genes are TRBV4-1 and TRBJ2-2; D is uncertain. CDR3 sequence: CASSSKRKDTGELFF. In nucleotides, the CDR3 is TGCGCCAGCAGCTCCAAACGGAAGGACACCGGGGAGCTGTTTTTT.